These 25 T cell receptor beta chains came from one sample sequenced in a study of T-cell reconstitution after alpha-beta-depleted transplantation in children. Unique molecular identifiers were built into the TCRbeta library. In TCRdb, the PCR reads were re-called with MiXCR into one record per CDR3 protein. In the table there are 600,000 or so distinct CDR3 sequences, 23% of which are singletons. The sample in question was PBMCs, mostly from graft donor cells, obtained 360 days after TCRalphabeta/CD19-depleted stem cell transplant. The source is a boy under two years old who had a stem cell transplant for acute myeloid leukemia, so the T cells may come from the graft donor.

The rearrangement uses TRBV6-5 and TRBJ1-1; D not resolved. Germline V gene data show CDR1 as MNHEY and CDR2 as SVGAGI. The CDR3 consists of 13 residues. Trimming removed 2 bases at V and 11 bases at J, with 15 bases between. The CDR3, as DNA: TGTGCCAGCAGTTACACCGAATGGGAAAGGGCTTTCTTT. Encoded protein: CASSYTEWERAFF.

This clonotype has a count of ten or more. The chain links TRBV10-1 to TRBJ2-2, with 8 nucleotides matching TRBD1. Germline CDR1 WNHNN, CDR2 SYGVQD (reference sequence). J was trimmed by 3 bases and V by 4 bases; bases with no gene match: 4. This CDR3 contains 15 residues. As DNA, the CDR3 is TGCGCCAGCAGTGGATCAGGGGGCTACACCGGGGAGCTGTTTTTT. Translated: CASSGSGGYTGELFF.

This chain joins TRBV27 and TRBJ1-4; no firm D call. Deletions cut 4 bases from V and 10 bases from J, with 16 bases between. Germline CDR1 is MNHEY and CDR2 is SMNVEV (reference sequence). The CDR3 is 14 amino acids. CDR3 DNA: TGTGCCAGCAGTTCCACTCGTGACGGGGTAAAACTGTTTTTT. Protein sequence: CASSSTRDGVKLFF.

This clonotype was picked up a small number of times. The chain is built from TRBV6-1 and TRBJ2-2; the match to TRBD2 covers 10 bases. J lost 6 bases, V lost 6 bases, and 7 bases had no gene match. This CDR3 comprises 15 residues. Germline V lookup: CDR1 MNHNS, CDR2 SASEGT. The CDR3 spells CASSRSGGAAGELFF. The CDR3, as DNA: TGTGCCAGCAGCCGAAGCGGGGGGGCTGCCGGGGAGCTGTTTTTT.

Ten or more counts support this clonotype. CDR3 sequence: CASIPQELTGTSKYGYNEQFF. The CDR3 coding sequence is TGTGCCAGCATTCCCCAGGAGTTGACCGGGACTAGCAAGTATGGGTACAATGAGCAGTTCTTC. The rearrangement uses TRBV7-2 and TRBJ2-1, with 9 bases identical to TRBD2. The germline V gene has CDR1 SGHTA and CDR2 FQGNSA. Trimming took 7 bases from V and 4 from J; bases not matched to a gene: 26. The CDR3 has 21 amino acids. The whole variable domain, filled in from reference TRBV7-2 and TRBJ2-1, reads GAGVSQSPSNKVTEKGKDVELRCDPISGHTALYWYRQSLGQGLEFLIYFQGNSAPDKSGLPSDRFSAERTGGSVSTLTIQRTQQEDSAVYLCASIPQELTGTSKYGYNEQFFGPGTRLTVL.

The CDR3 region has the DNA TGTGCCAGCAGTGTCGAGGGGGGTACCGGGGAGCTGTTTTTT. This sequence encodes CASSVEGGTGELFF. The rearrangement uses TRBV2 and TRBJ2-2, with D tentatively TRBD1 or TRBD2 (6 bases each). The germline gives CDR1 SNHLY, CDR2 FYNNEI. Trimming took off 4 bases at V and 5 bases at J, with 11 bases between the two ends. This CDR3 comprises 14 residues. Supplemented by reference TRBV2 and TRBJ2-2, the full variable domain reads EPEVTQTPSHQVTQMGQEVILRCVPISNHLYFYWYRQILGQKVEFLVSFYNNEISEKSEIFDDQFSVERPDGSNFTLKIRSTKLEDSAMYFCASSVEGGTGELFFGEGSRLTVL.

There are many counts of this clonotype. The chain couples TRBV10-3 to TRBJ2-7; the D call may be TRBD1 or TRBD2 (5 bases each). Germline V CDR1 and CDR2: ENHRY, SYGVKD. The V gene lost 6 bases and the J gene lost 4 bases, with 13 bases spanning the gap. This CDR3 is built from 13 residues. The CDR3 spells CAISRGQEYEQYV. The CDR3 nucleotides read TGTGCCATCAGCCGGGGCCAAGAATACGAGCAGTACGTC.

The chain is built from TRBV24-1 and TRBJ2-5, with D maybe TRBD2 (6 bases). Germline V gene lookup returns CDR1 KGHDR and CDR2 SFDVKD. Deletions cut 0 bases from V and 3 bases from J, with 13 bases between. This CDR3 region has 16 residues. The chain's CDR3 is CATSDLQAPGEETQYF. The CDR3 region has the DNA TGTGCCACCAGTGATTTGCAAGCCCCGGGAGAAGAGACCCAGTACTTC.

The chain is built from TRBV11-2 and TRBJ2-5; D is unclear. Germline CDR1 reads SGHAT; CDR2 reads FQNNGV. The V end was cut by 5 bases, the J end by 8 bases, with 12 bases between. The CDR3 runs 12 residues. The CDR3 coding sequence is TGTGCCAGCAGCCCCGACGTGGGAACCCAGTACTTC. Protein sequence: CASSPDVGTQYF.

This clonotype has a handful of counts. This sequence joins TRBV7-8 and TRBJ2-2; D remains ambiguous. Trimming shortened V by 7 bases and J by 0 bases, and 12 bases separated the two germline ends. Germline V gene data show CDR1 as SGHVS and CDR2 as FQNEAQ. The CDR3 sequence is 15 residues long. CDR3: CASISYGSNTGELFF. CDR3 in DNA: TGTGCCAGCATTTCTTACGGGTCGAACACCGGGGAGCTGTTTTTT.

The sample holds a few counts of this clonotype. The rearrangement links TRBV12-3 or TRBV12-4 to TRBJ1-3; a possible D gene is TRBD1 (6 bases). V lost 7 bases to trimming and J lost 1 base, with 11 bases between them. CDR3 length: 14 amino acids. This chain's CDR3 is CASTRGGSGNTIYF. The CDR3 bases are TGTGCCAGCACACGAGGGGGATCTGGAAACACCATATATTTT.

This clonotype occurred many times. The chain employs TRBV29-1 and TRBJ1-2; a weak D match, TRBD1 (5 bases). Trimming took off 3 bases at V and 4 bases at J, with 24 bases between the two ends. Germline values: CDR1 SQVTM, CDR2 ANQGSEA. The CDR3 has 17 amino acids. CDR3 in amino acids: CSVESAAGIAYPYGYTF. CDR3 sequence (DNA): TGCAGCGTTGAGTCCGCGGCAGGGATCGCCTATCCCTATGGCTACACCTTC. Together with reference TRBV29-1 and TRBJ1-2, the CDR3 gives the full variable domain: SAVISQKPSRDICQRGTSLTIQCQVDSQVTMMFWYRQQPGQSLTLIATANQGSEATYESGFVIDKFPISRPNLTFSTLTVSNMSPEDSSIYLCSVESAAGIAYPYGYTFGSGTRLTVV.

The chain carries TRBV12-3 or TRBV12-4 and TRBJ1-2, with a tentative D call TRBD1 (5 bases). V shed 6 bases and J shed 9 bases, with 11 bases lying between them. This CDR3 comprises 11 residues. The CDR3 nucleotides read TGTGCCAGCAGGGTCAGGGATAGCTACACCTTC. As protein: CASRVRDSYTF.

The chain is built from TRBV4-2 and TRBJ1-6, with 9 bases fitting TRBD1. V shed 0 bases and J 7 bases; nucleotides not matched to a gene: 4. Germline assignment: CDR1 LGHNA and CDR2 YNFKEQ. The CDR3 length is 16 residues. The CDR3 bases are TGTGCCAGCAGCCAAGATTGGGGACAGGGCAATTCACCCCTCCACTTT. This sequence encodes CASSQDWGQGNSPLHF.

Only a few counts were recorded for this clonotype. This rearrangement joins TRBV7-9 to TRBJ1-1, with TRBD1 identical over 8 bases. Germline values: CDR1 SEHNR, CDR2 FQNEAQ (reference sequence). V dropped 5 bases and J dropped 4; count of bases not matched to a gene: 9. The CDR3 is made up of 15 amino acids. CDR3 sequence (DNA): TGTGCCAGCAGCGATATAACAGGGGGACTCACTGAAGCTTTCTTT. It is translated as CASSDITGGLTEAFF.

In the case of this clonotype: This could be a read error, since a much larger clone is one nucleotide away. CDR3 in amino acids: CSASPTDTRYF. The CDR3 coding sequence is TGCAGCGCCTCTCCCACAGATACGCGGTATTTT. V gene TRBV29-1 combines with J gene TRBJ2-3; no definite D call. This CDR3 is built from 11 residues. The germline CDR1 and CDR2 sequences are SQVTM and ANQGSEA.

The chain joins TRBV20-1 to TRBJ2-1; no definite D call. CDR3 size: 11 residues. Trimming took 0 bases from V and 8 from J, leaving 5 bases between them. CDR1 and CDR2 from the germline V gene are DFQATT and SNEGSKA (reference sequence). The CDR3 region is CSARDDDEQFF. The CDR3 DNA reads TGCAGTGCTAGAGATGATGATGAGCAGTTCTTC.

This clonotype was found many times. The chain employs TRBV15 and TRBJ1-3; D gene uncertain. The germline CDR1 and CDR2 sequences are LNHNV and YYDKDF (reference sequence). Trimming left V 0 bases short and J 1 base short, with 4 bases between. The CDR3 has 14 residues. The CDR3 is CATSRESSGNTIYF. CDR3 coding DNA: TGTGCCACCAGCAGAGAATCATCTGGAAACACCATATATTTT.

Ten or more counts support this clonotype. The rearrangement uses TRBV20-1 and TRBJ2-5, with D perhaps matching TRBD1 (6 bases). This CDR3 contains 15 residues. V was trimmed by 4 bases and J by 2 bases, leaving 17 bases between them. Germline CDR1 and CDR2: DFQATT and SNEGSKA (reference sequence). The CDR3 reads CSAKGQRGIQETQYF. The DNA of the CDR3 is TGCAGTGCTAAAGGACAGAGGGGGATTCAAGAGACCCAGTACTTC.

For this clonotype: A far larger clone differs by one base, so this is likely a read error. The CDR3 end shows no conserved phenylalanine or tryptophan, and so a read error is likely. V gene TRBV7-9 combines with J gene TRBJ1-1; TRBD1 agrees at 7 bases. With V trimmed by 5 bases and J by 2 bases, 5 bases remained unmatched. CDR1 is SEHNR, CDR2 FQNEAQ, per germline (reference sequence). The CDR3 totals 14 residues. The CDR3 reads CASSPRTGNTEAFL. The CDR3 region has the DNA TGTGCCAGCAGCCCGCGGACAGGTAACACTGAAGCTTTCCTT.

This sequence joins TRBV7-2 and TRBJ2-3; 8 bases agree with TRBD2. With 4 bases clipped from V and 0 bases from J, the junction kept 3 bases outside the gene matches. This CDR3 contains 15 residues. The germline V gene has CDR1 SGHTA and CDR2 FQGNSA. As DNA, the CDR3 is TGTGCCAGCAGCTGGACTAGCATAAGCACAGATACGCAGTATTTT. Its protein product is CASSWTSISTDTQYF.

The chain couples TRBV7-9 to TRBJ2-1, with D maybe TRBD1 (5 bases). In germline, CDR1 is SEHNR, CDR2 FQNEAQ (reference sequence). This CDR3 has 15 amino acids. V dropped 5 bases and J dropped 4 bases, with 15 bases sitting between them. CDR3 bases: TGTGCCAGCAGCCCACTGATACAGGCTTACAATGAGCAGTTCTTC. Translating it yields CASSPLIQAYNEQFF. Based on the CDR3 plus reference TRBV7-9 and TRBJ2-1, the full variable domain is DTGVSQNPRHKITKRGQNVTFRCDPISEHNRLYWYRQTLGQGPEFLTYFQNEAQLEKSRLLSDRFSAERPKGSFSTLEIQRTEQGDSAMYLCASSPLIQAYNEQFFGPGTRLTVL.

As DNA, the CDR3 is TGCGCCAGCAGCTTCGTCCGGGACACCCCATACAGGGTTACGCAGTATTTT. It specifies CASSFVRDTPYRVTQYF. The genes are TRBV5-1 and TRBJ2-3; a weak D match, TRBD1 (6 bases). Germline CDR1 is SGHRS and CDR2 is YFSETQ. V lost 2 bases to trimming and J lost 8 bases, with 24 bases between them. This CDR3 comprises 17 residues.

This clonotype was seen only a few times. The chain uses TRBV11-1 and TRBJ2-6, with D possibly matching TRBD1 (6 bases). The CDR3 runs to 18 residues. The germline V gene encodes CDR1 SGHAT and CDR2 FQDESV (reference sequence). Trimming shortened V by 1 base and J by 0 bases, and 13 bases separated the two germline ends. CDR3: CASSLGDTALSGANVLTF. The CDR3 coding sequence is TGTGCCAGCAGCTTAGGGGACACGGCCCTCTCTGGGGCCAACGTCCTGACTTTC.

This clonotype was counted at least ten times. CDR3 DNA: TGCAGTGCTAGAGGCCGTTCGCTTCTAGCGGGGGACTACGAGCAGTACTTC. It is translated as CSARGRSLLAGDYEQYF. The chain recombines TRBV20-1 with TRBJ2-7; 10 positions match TRBD2. The CDR3 totals 17 residues. V shed 1 base, J shed 3 bases, and the junction held 12 bases outside the gene matches. Germline loops: CDR1 DFQATT, CDR2 SNEGSKA (reference sequence).